These 11 T cell receptor beta chains originate from one sample sequenced in a study of blood T cell repertoires in COVID-19. Only in-frame clones appear in the TCRdb table, and some are missing; sequencing was by immunoSEQ multiplex PCR. The data contain 300,000 to 450,000 clones, about nine tenths of them seen just once; the ten biggest clones take up 0.95% to 1.1%. Sequencing input: PBMCs or T cells enriched from blood (not recorded which). Every receptor here comes from a woman aged 30 to 39 who had been exposed to COVID-19.

This chain links TRBV7-6 with TRBJ2-5; the D gene is possibly TRBD1 (6 bases). The CDR3 has 15 amino acids. Trimming removed 5 bases from V and 3 bases from J, with 16 bases in between. Per germline, CDR1 SGHVS and CDR2 FNYEAQ. CDR3 nucleotides: TGTGCCAGCAGCGCGAGTTTACAGGGAAAAGAGACCCAGTACTTC. Translating gives CASSASLQGKETQYF.

As DNA, the CDR3 is TGTGCCAGCAGAGAGACAGGGAGGAACACTGAAGCTTTCTTT. It is translated as CASRETGRNTEAFF. This rearrangement joins TRBV25-1 to TRBJ1-1; 7 bases fit TRBD1. The CDR3 covers 14 residues. The J segment lost 1 base and the V segment lost 6 bases, leaving 5 bases of the junction unmatched. Looked up from germline, CDR1 is MGHDK and CDR2 is SYGVNS.

CDR3 residues: CSVEAGTGEETQYF. For the CDR3, the DNA is TGCAGCGTTGAAGCTGGGACAGGGGAGGAGACCCAGTACTTC. V is TRBV29-1 and J is TRBJ2-5, with TRBD1 matching over 10 bases. This CDR3 contains 14 residues. The V gene end was trimmed by 1 base and the J gene end by 5 bases; junction bases not matched to a gene: 4. Germline CDR1 SQVTM, CDR2 ANQGSEA.

The chain couples TRBV5-1 to TRBJ2-5; 9 bases match TRBD1. The CDR3 runs 15 residues. CDR1 and CDR2 (germline): SGHRS, YFSETQ. V shed 4 bases and J 7 bases; nucleotides not matched to a gene: 11. The CDR3 sequence: CASSGPGQGGGTQYF. The CDR3 coding sequence is TGCGCCAGCAGCGGTCCGGGACAGGGAGGCGGGACCCAGTACTTC.

The chain combines TRBV28 with TRBJ1-1; D unresolved. The CDR3 is 11 amino acids. Trimming removed 10 bases at V and 3 bases at J, with 9 bases between. Germline-derived CDR1 and CDR2 are MDHEN and SYDVKM. The CDR3 DNA follows: TGTGCCATCCGGGTTGACACTGAAGCTTTCTTT. Its protein is CAIRVDTEAFF. Full variable domain (missing parts from reference TRBV28 and TRBJ1-1): DVKVTQSSRYLVKRTGEKVFLECVQDMDHENMFWYRQDPGLGLRLIYFSYDVKMKEKGDIPEGYSVSREKKERFSLILESASTNQTSMYLCAIRVDTEAFFGQGTRLTVV.

The chain has TRBV20-1 and TRBJ2-7; 8 nucleotides match TRBD1. CDR3 size: 13 residues. Germline CDR1 reads DFQATT; CDR2 reads SNEGSKA (reference sequence). After removal of 3 bases from V and 0 bases from J, the junction contained 1 base not matched to a gene. The CDR3 spells CSASDRGSYEQYF. CDR3 nucleotide sequence: TGCAGTGCTAGTGACAGGGGCTCCTACGAGCAGTACTTC.

The chain carries TRBV6-4 and TRBJ1-1; no definite D call. Trimming took off 7 bases at V and 1 base at J, with 19 bases between the two ends. The CDR3 is made up of 16 amino acids. Germline CDR1 is MRHNA and CDR2 is SNTAGT. The CDR3 spells CASTFLYRYANTEAFF. The DNA of the CDR3 is TGTGCCAGCACCTTTTTATACAGATATGCGAACACTGAAGCTTTCTTT.

The V call is TRBV28, the J call TRBJ2-2; TRBD2 matches at 10 bases. With 8 bases clipped from V and 2 bases from J, the junction kept 5 bases outside the gene matches. The CDR3 is made up of 15 amino acids. CDR1 is MDHEN, CDR2 SYDVKM, per germline. In DNA form, the CDR3 reads TGTGCCAGCCAAATAGCGGGAGGTAACACCGGGGAGCTGTTTTTT. This gives the protein CASQIAGGNTGELFF.

This chain connects TRBV12-5 to TRBJ2-7; D is perhaps TRBD1 (7 bases). V was clipped by 1 base and J by 6 bases, with 19 bases between them. This CDR3 is 16 amino acids long. Germline CDR1 reads LGHNT; CDR2 reads FRNRAP. The CDR3 sequence is CASGLDGQARTTEQYF. Here the CDR3 DNA reads TGTGCTAGTGGTTTGGACGGACAGGCGAGGACTACCGAGCAGTACTTC.

This chain joins TRBV27 and TRBJ1-1; 7 bases line up with TRBD1. CDR1 is MNHEY and CDR2 is SMNVEV in the germline V gene (reference sequence). The CDR3 covers 15 residues. Trimming cost V 6 bases and J 4 bases; bases outside gene matches: 11. The CDR3 coding sequence is TGTGCCAGCAGGGGGTTCCGCCCAGGGGGCACTGAAGCTTTCTTT. This sequence encodes CASRGFRPGGTEAFF.

The chain combines TRBV18 with TRBJ1-4, with 10 bases aligning to TRBD1. V was pared by 1 base and J by 6 bases, with 2 bases of the junction left unmatched. Germline V lookup: CDR1 KGHSH, CDR2 LQKENI. The CDR3 spans 15 residues. CDR3 nucleotide sequence: TGTGCCAGCTCACCACGGGACAGGGGTTATGAAAAACTGTTTTTT. Its protein is CASSPRDRGYEKLFF.